This passage covers 17 T cell receptor beta chains from one sample sequenced in a study of identical twins. One entry per CDR3 protein, called by TCRdb with MiXCR from the 5' RACE reads. Among about 470,000 distinct CDR3 sequences listed, roughly a quarter were seen once. This sample also belongs to another study, concerning T cells expressing NK-cell markers.

Sequencing was performed on CD4+ T cells sorted from blood. All receptors derive from a woman aged 18-30 years in good health.

The sample holds a few counts of this clonotype. The chain has TRBV12-3 or TRBV12-4 and TRBJ2-5; 7 bases agree with TRBD2. V dropped 8 bases and J dropped 1; count of bases not matched to a gene: 19. The CDR3 extends over 18 amino acids. The CDR3 is CASGPRHKAGPAQETQYF. CDR3 sequence (DNA): TGTGCCAGCGGACCCCGTCATAAAGCGGGACCGGCCCAAGAGACCCAGTACTTC.

This clonotype has more than one count but fewer than ten. The V gene is TRBV27, the J gene TRBJ2-1, with TRBD2 matching over 14 bases. This CDR3 contains 19 residues. Per the germline V gene, CDR1 is MNHEY and CDR2 is SMNVEV (reference sequence). Germline trimming cut 8 bases from V and 2 bases from J; bases unmatched to any gene: 14. Here the CDR3 reads CASAPGTSGRASPYNEQFF. The DNA of the CDR3 is TGTGCCAGCGCTCCGGGGACTAGCGGGAGAGCCTCTCCCTACAATGAGCAGTTCTTC.

The V gene is TRBV5-6, the J gene TRBJ2-7, with 13 nucleotides matching TRBD2. CDR3 length equals 14 residues. The V gene's germline CDR1 is SGHDT and CDR2 YYEEEE. Trimming took 4 bases from V and 5 from J; bases not matched to a gene: 3. This CDR3 is CASSPGLAGDEQYF. Written as DNA, the CDR3 is TGTGCCAGCAGCCCTGGACTAGCGGGAGACGAGCAGTACTTC.

The V call is TRBV9, the J call TRBJ1-3; D is unresolved. The CDR3 runs 16 residues. Germline V lookup: CDR1 SGDLS, CDR2 YYNGEE. Trimming took off 0 bases at V and 0 bases at J, with 10 bases between the two ends. The CDR3 sequence: CASSVGRTSSGNTIYF. CDR3 DNA sequence: TGTGCCAGCAGCGTAGGCCGGACGAGCTCTGGAAACACCATATATTTT. The entire variable domain, with the rest obtained from reference TRBV9 and TRBJ1-3, is as follows: DSGVTQTPKHLITATGQRVTLRCSPRSGDLSVYWYQQSLDQGLQFLIQYYNGEERAKGNILERFSAQQFPDLHSELNLSSLELGDSALYFCASSVGRTSSGNTIYFGEGSWLTVV.

This clonotype appeared a single time. This chain connects TRBV11-3 to TRBJ2-1; 7 bases are shared with TRBD2. This CDR3 is built from 17 residues. Germline V lookup: CDR1 SGHNT, CDR2 YENEEA. Losses at the gene ends were 1 base for V and 6 bases for J; bases not matched to a gene: 12. The CDR3 DNA follows: TGTGCCAGCAGCTTAGCCCCCTTCGGTGGGGGGGGCAATGAGCAGTTCTTC. It codes for CASSLAPFGGGGNEQFF.

The chain recombines TRBV3-1 with TRBJ2-4, with 8 bases fitting TRBD1. The J segment lost 9 bases and the V segment lost 0 bases, leaving 4 bases of the junction unmatched. The length of the CDR3 is 14 residues. Looked up from germline, CDR1 is LGHDT and CDR2 is YNNKEL (reference sequence). The CDR3 DNA follows: TGTGCCAGCAGCCAAGAAGCAGGGGGCGGCATTCAGTACTTC. Translated, it gives CASSQEAGGGIQYF.

There are a few counts of this clonotype. The J gene is TRBJ2-2, the V gene TRBV7-2, with D perhaps matching TRBD2 (6 bases). Looked up from germline, CDR1 is SGHTA and CDR2 is FQGNSA. With 3 bases removed from V and 6 bases from J, the gap between germline ends came to 14 bases. This CDR3 has 15 residues. In DNA, the CDR3 is TGTGCCAGCAGCTTCGTCGGGGGAAGCCCCGGGGAGCTGTTTTTT. The encoded protein is CASSFVGGSPGELFF.

This clonotype was seen once. No DNA is shown, since the ends of the CDR3 on it are uncertain; the CDR3 is the one TCRdb lists. This chain's CDR3 is CISVSEAWFGGTVEGHYGYTF. The rearrangement joins TRBV7-5 to TRBJ1-2. TRBV7-5 is classified as a pseudogene. The CDR3 sequence runs 21 residues, both termini included.

This clonotype was observed a handful of times. V gene TRBV2 combines with J gene TRBJ2-3; D unclear. The CDR3 spans 12 residues. With 7 bases removed from V and 6 bases from J, the gap between germline ends came to 11 bases. Germline CDR1 reads SNHLY; CDR2 reads FYNNEI. Written as DNA, the CDR3 is TGTGCCAGCACAGTCTCTGGGGATACGCAGTATTTT. Its translation is CASTVSGDTQYF.

The chain couples TRBV7-2 to TRBJ1-6, with D unclear. Looked up from germline, CDR1 is SGHTA and CDR2 is FQGNSA. The CDR3 is made up of 12 amino acids. The V end was cut by 5 bases, the J end by 9 bases, with 8 bases between. CDR3 DNA: TGTGCCAGCAGCCGTCTGGGTTCACCCCTCCACTTT. As protein: CASSRLGSPLHF.

The rearrangement links TRBV7-9 to TRBJ2-5, with 10 bases lining up with TRBD1. V lost 8 bases to trimming and J lost 7 bases; unmatched junction nucleotides: 10. The germline V gene encodes CDR1 SEHNR and CDR2 FQNEAQ (reference sequence). The CDR3 runs to 14 residues. CDR3 nucleotides: TGTGCCAGCCTAGACCGGGACAGGGGCATGACCCAGTACTTC. Translation gives CASLDRDRGMTQYF. The full variable domain, completed using reference TRBV7-9 and TRBJ2-5, is DTGVSQNPRHKITKRGQNVTFRCDPISEHNRLYWYRQTLGQGPEFLTYFQNEAQLEKSRLLSDRFSAERPKGSFSTLEIQRTEQGDSAMYLCASLDRDRGMTQYFGPGTRLLVL.

The rearrangement uses TRBV20-1 and TRBJ2-1, with D possibly matching TRBD2 (5 bases). Germline-derived CDR1 and CDR2 are DFQATT and SNEGSKA (reference sequence). This CDR3 contains 13 residues. Trimming took off 0 bases at V and 8 bases at J, with 11 bases between the two ends. The DNA for the CDR3 is TGCAGTGCTAGAGATGTCGGGAAGCATGAGCAGTTCTTC. Protein: CSARDVGKHEQFF.

V gene TRBV7-2 combines with J gene TRBJ2-3, with no clear D. The CDR3 length is 13 residues. The V and J ends lost 0 bases and 5 bases respectively, with 6 bases between them. Germline CDR1 SGHTA, CDR2 FQGNSA. The CDR3 coding sequence is TGTGCCAGCAGCTTAGCGACGGAAGATACGCAGTATTTT. It is translated as CASSLATEDTQYF.

On this clonotype itself: Lacking the conserved final phenylalanine or tryptophan, this CDR3 likely reflects a read error. This chain links TRBV27 with TRBJ2-7; the D gene could be TRBD1 or TRBD2 (5 bases each). V lost 11 bases, J lost 4 bases, and 15 bases lay in between. The CDR3 is 12 amino acids. Germline loops: CDR1 MNHEY, CDR2 SMNVEV (reference sequence). CDR3 bases: TGTGCCGGGCCCCAGGGCGGGTACGAGCAGTACTAC. Protein sequence: CAGPQGGYEQYY.

The rearrangement links TRBV5-1 to TRBJ1-4, with 10 bases fitting TRBD1. CDR1 and CDR2 from the germline V gene are SGHRS and YFSETQ. Germline trimming cut 2 bases from V and 9 bases from J; bases unmatched to any gene: 7. The CDR3 runs 15 residues. The CDR3 DNA reads as TGCGCCAGCAGCTTATCCGGGACAGGGGATAAAAAACTGTTTTTT. This encodes CASSLSGTGDKKLFF.

The V and J genes are TRBV10-3 and TRBJ2-6; no firm D call. CDR3 length: 15 amino acids. V lost 5 bases and J 0 bases, leaving 8 bases between the germline ends. CDR1 and CDR2 (germline): ENHRY, SYGVKD. CDR3 protein: CAISLSHSGANVLTF. The CDR3 nucleotides read TGTGCCATCAGTCTTAGCCACTCTGGGGCCAACGTCCTGACTTTC.

This clonotype was found a few times. The rearrangement uses TRBV30 and TRBJ1-1; maybe TRBD1 (5 bases). The germline V and J ends were trimmed by 3 bases and 10 bases, with 15 bases remaining between them. This CDR3 has 12 residues. Germline CDR1 and CDR2: GTSNPN and SVGIG (reference sequence). The CDR3 spells CAWSGGGSRAFF. CDR3 bases: TGTGCCTGGAGCGGTGGGGGGAGCAGAGCTTTCTTT. The complete variable domain, with remaining parts taken from reference TRBV30 and TRBJ1-1, reads SQTIHQWPATLVQPVGSPLSLECTVEGTSNPNLYWYRQAAGRGLQLLFYSVGIGQISSEVPQNLSASRPQDRQFILSSKKLLLSDSGFYLCAWSGGGSRAFFGQGTRLTVV.